This T cell receptor (beta chain) was found in a study of shared clonotypes between healthy human individuals. There were no recent acute infections or vaccinations among the donors, who were healthy HIV-negative adults. This table comes from immunoSEQ multiplex PCR, and its TCRdb copy is limited to in-frame clones, with some not included. The sample yields about 1.5 million clones, 96% seen once. About this clone itself: Its antigen is as yet unknown.

V shed 4 bases and J 5 bases; nucleotides not matched to a gene: 14. The CDR3 contains 17 residues. The germline V gene encodes CDR1 SEHNR and CDR2 FQNEAQ (reference sequence). Study observations and caveats: How much donors shared clonotypes was expected to be affected by sequencing depth. Naive CD4 clonotypes overlapped across a handful of donors at around 5%.

The sequenced sample consisted of naive CD4+ T cells sorted from blood. Subset reported: CD45RA+ positively selected. The TCR comes from a man aged 25-45 years in good health. The gene calls are TRBV7-9 and TRBJ1-5; 7 bases match TRBD1. CDR3 DNA: TGTGCCAGCAGCTCCTCCGGGACAGCCACCGGACATCAGCCCCAGCATTTT. It translates to CASSSSGTATGHQPQHF. Based on the CDR3 plus reference TRBV7-9 and TRBJ1-5, the full variable domain is DTGVSQNPRHKITKRGQNVTFRCDPISEHNRLYWYRQTLGQGPEFLTYFQNEAQLEKSRLLSDRFSAERPKGSFSTLEIQRTEQGDSAMYLCASSSSGTATGHQPQHFGDGTRLSIL.